Below, 5 T cell receptor beta chains from the same sample are listed, as sequenced in a study of radiation and T cells in renal cell carcinoma. The time point: baseline pretreatment blood. The treatment was: 15 Gy SBRT to primary tumor, nephrectomy 4 weeks later. The table came from immunoSEQ multiplex PCR; TCRdb's copy has only in-frame clones and leaves some out. The table lists about 140,000 clones, around four fifths of them singletons, with roughly a quarter in the top ten. The sequenced sample was blood, obtained from a patient whose treatment included radiotherapy and nephrectomy. The receptor set was obtained from a woman aged 45-65 years with renal cell carcinoma.

The chain combines TRBV5-1 with TRBJ2-7; unclear D gene. V lost 2 bases, J lost 2 bases, and 11 bases lay in between. Germline CDR1 SGHRS, CDR2 YFSETQ. This CDR3 comprises 14 residues. The DNA for the CDR3 is TGCGCCAGCAGCTTCGATCCGGAAGCCTACGAGCAGTACTTC. Protein sequence: CASSFDPEAYEQYF.

V and J are TRBV5-1 and TRBJ2-2; 9 bases agree with TRBD1. Germline loops: CDR1 SGHRS, CDR2 YFSETQ. J gave up 6 bases and V 4 bases, and 10 bases lay outside the gene matches. The CDR3 loop spans 16 amino acids. The CDR3 bases are TGCGCCAGCAGCGCTGCCGCGGGACAGGGATCCGGGGAGCTGTTTTTT. This translates into CASSAAAGQGSGELFF. The full variable domain, in which reference TRBV5-1 and TRBJ2-2 provide the parts outside the CDR3, is KAGVTQTPRYLIKTRGQQVTLSCSPISGHRSVSWYQQTPGQGLQFLFEYFSETQRNKGNFPGRFSGRQFSNSRSEMNVSTLELGDSALYLCASSAAAGQGSGELFFGEGSRLTVL.

The chain links TRBV7-9 to TRBJ2-3; no reliable D call. Germline V lookup: CDR1 SEHNR, CDR2 FQNEAQ (reference sequence). V shed 5 bases and J shed 0 bases, with 3 bases lying between them. This CDR3 comprises 12 residues. The DNA of the CDR3 is TGTGCCAGCAGCGGGAGCACAGATACGCAGTATTTT. It translates to CASSGSTDTQYF.

Details on this clone: Other DNA sequences in this specimen translate into the identical CDR3. The rearrangement links TRBV2 to TRBJ2-5; D is unresolved. CDR3 length: 12 amino acids. CDR1 and CDR2 (germline): SNHLY, FYNNEI. Trimming stripped 4 bases from V and 4 bases from J, with 7 bases between. CDR3 in DNA: TGTGCCAGCAGTGTCGGTAGAGAGACCCAGTACTTC. Its protein product is CASSVGRETQYF.

The chain uses TRBV6-1 and TRBJ2-7; perhaps TRBD1 as D (6 bases). This CDR3 spans 14 amino acids. V was clipped by 7 bases and J by 3 bases, with 16 bases between them. CDR1 is MNHNS and CDR2 is SASEGT in the germline V gene. The chain's CDR3 is CASIRTAVGYEQYF. In DNA form, the CDR3 reads TGTGCCAGCATTAGGACAGCGGTCGGCTACGAGCAGTACTTC.